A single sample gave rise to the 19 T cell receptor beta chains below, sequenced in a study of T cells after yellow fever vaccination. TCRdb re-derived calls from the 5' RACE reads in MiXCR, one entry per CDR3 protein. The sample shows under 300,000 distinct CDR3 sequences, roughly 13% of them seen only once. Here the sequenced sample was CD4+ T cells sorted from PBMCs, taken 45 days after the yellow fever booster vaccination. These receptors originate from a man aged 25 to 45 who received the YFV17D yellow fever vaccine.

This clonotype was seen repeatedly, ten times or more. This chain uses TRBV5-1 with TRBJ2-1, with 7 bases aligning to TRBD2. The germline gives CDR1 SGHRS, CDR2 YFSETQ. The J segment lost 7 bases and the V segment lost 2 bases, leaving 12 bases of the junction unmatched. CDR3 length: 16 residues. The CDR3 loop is CASSFGNAGEGNEQFF. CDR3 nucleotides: TGCGCCAGCAGCTTTGGTAACGCGGGAGAAGGAAATGAGCAGTTCTTC. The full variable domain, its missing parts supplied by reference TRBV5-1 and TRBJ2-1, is KAGVTQTPRYLIKTRGQQVTLSCSPISGHRSVSWYQQTPGQGLQFLFEYFSETQRNKGNFPGRFSGRQFSNSRSEMNVSTLELGDSALYLCASSFGNAGEGNEQFFGPGTRLTVL.

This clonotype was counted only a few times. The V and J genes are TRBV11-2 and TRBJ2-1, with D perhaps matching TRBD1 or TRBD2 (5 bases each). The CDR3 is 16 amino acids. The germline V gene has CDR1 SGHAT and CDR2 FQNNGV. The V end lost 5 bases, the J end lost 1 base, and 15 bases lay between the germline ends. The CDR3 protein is CASSLTGRRSYNEQFF. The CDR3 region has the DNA TGTGCCAGCAGCCTAACGGGACGCCGTTCCTACAATGAGCAGTTCTTC.

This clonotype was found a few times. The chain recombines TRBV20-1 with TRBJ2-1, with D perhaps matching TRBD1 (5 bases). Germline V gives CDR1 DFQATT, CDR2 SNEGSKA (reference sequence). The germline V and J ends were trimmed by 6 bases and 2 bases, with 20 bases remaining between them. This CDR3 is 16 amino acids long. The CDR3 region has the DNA TGCAGTGCACAGACAGAAGGGGCAGTACCCTACAATGAGCAGTTCTTC. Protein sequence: CSAQTEGAVPYNEQFF.

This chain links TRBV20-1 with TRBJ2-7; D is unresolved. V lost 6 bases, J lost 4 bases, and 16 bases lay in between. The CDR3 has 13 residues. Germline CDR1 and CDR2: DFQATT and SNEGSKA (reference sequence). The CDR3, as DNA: TGCAGTGCCAGCACTCTGGACGGGTACGAGCAGTACTTC. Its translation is CSASTLDGYEQYF.

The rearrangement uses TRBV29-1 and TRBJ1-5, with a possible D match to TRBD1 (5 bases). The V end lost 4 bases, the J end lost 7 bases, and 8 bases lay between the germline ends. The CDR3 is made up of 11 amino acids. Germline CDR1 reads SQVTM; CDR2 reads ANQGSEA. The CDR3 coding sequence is TGCAGCGTTGGGGAGGGGCAGCCCCAGCATTTT. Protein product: CSVGEGQPQHF.

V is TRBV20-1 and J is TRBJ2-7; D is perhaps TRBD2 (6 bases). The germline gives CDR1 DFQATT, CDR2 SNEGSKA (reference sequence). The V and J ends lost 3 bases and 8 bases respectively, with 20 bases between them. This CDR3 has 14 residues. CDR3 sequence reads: CSASTAGRGTKQYF. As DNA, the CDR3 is TGCAGTGCTAGCACTGCGGGGCGGGGTACGAAGCAGTACTTC.

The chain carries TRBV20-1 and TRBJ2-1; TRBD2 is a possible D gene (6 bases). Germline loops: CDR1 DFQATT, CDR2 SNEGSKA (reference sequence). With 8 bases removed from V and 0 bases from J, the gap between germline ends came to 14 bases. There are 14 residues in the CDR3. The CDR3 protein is CSSASASSYNEQFF. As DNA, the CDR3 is TGCAGTTCTGCTAGCGCCAGCTCCTACAATGAGCAGTTCTTC.

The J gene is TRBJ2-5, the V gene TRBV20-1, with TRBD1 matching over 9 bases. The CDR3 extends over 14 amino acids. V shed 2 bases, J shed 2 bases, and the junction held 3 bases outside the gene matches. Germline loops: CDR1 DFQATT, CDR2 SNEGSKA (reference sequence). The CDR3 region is CSARTGQGQETQYF. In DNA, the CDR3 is TGCAGTGCTAGAACGGGACAGGGACAAGAGACCCAGTACTTC.

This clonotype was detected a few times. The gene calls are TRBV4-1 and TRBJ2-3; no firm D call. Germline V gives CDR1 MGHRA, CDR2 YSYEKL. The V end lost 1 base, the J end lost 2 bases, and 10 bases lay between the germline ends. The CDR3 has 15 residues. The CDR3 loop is CASSQGPGVTDTQYF. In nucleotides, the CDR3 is TGCGCCAGCAGCCAAGGGCCAGGAGTCACAGATACGCAGTATTTT.

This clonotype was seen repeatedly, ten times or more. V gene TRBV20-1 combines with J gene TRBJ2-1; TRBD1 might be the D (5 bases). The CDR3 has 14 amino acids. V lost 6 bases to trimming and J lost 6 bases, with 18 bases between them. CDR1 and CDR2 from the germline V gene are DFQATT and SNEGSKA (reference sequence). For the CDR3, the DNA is TGCAGTGCAAAGAAAGGGGCGATTTCCAATGAGCAGTTCTTC. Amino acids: CSAKKGAISNEQFF.

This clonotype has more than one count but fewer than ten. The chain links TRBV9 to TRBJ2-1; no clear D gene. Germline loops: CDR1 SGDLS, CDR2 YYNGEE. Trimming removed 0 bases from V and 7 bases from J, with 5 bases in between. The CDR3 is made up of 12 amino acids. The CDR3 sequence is CASSVVRNEQFF. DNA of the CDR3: TGTGCCAGCAGCGTAGTCCGGAATGAGCAGTTCTTC.

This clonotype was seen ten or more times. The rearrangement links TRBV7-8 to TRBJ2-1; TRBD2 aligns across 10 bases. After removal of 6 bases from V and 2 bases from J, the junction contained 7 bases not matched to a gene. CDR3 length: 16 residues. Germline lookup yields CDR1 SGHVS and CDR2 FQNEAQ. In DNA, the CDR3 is TGTGCCAGCAGTGACTCAGCGGGAGGGCCCTACAATGAGCAGTTCTTC. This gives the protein CASSDSAGGPYNEQFF.

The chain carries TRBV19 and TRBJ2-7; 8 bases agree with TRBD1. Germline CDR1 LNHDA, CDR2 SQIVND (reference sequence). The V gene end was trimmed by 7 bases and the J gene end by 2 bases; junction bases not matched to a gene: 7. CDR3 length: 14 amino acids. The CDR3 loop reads CASTPTGAPYEQYF. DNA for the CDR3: TGTGCCAGTACCCCGACAGGGGCCCCCTACGAGCAGTACTTC. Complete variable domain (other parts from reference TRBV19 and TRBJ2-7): DGGITQSPKYLFRKEGQNVTLSCEQNLNHDAMYWYRQDPGQGLRLIYYSQIVNDFQKGDIAEGYSVSREKKESFPLTVTSAQKNPTAFYLCASTPTGAPYEQYFGPGTRLTVT.

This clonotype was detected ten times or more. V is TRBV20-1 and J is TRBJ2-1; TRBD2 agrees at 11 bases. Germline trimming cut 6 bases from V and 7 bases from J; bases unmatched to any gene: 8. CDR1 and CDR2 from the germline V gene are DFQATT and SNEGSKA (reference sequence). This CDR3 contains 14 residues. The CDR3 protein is CSARSGRARNEQFF. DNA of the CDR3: TGCAGTGCCCGTAGCGGGAGGGCCCGGAATGAGCAGTTCTTC.

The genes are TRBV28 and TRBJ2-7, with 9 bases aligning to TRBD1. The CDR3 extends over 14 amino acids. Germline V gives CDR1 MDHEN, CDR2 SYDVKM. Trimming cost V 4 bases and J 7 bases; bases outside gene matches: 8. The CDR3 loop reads CASSSGQGMVEQYF. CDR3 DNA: TGTGCCAGCAGTTCGGGACAGGGAATGGTAGAGCAGTACTTC.

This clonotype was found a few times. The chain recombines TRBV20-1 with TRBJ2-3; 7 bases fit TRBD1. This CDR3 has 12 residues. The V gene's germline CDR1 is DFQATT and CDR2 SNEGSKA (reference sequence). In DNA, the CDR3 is TGCAGCCCTAGGGGGCCCACAGATACGCAGTATTTT. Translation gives CSPRGPTDTQYF.

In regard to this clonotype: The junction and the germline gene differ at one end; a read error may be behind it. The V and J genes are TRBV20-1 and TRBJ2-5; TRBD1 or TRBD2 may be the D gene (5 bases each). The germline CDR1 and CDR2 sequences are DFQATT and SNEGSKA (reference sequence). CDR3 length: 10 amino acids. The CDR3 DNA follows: TGCAGTGCACCCCAGGGACCCCAGGTCTTC. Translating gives CSAPQGPQVF.

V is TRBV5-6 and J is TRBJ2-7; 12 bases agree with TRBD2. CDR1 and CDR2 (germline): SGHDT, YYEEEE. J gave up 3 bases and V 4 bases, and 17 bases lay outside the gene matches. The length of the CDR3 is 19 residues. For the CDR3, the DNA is TGTGCCAGCAGCGTCGACAGGGGAACTAGCGGGAGGCCCCTCTACGAGCAGTACTTC. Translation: CASSVDRGTSGRPLYEQYF.

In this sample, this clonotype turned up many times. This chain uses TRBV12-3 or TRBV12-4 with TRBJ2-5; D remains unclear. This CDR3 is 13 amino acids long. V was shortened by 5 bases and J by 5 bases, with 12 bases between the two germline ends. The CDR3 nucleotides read TGTGCCAGCAGTGGATCCCTAGGGGAGACCCAGTACTTC. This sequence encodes CASSGSLGETQYF.